The 15 T cell receptor beta chains given below trace back to one sample, sequenced in a study of CXCR3-negative and CXCR3-positive naive CD8 T cells. For these TCRs, the target antigens are not known. It was by 5' RACE with UMI labels that the TRB cDNA libraries were prepared. From the 5' RACE reads, TCRdb lists one entry per CDR3 protein and no DNA. The sample has roughly 110,000 distinct CDR3 sequences. Study-wide findings and caveats: Against CXCR3-negative naive cells, CXCR3-positive naive cells showed more hydrophobic TRB CDR3s.

Sequenced input: naive CXCR3+ CD8+ T cells from blood. Specified subset: CD45RO-CCR7+CD27+CD95- naive CD8+ T cells expressing CXCR3 (TNR3+). These receptors came from a human donor in good health. Some clones in this sample may be carry-over from other donors' samples.

The chain carries TRBV5-1 and TRBJ2-7; TCRdb picks TRBD1, but there is no DNA to check that call. The germline gives CDR1 SGHRS, CDR2 YFSETQ. The CDR3 runs 16 residues. This CDR3 reads CASNHLPTGGLNEQYF.

The chain has TRBV5-1 and TRBJ1-2; TCRdb lists TRBD1, though no DNA is available to test this call. This CDR3 contains 14 residues. Germline lookup yields CDR1 SGHRS and CDR2 YFSETQ. The CDR3 protein is CASSSGTGYYGYTF.

The CDR3 here is CASSYMKGEQFF. The chain uses TRBV25-1 and TRBJ2-1. This CDR3 is built from 12 residues. CDR1 and CDR2 from the germline V gene are MGHDK and SYGVNS.

The gene calls are TRBV29-1 and TRBJ2-1. Germline CDR1 and CDR2: SQVTM and ANQGSEA. This CDR3 region has 14 residues. The CDR3 here is CSVELRDLYNEQFF.

The chain employs TRBV20-1 and TRBJ2-1; TCRdb gives TRBD1 as the D gene, but with no DNA this cannot be confirmed. Germline lookup yields CDR1 DFQATT and CDR2 SNEGSKA (reference sequence). The CDR3 contains 15 residues. Here the CDR3 reads CSARGDGNSYNEQFF.

The chain links TRBV28 to TRBJ2-3; TCRdb gives TRBD1 as the D gene, but with no DNA this cannot be confirmed. This CDR3 comprises 16 residues. Germline lookup yields CDR1 MDHEN and CDR2 SYDVKM. The CDR3 loop is CASSLGTSQATDTQYF.

The rearrangement joins TRBV5-1 to TRBJ1-1; TCRdb outputs TRBD1, but without DNA this stays unchecked. Germline-derived CDR1 and CDR2 are SGHRS and YFSETQ. This CDR3 comprises 15 residues. The CDR3 loop reads CASSSQTGTNTEAFF.

The chain has TRBV28 and TRBJ2-5; as DNA is missing, the TRBD2 call by TCRdb cannot be tested. This CDR3 comprises 15 residues. The germline gives CDR1 MDHEN, CDR2 SYDVKM. The CDR3 reads CASFEGGGAEETQYF.

The gene calls are TRBV20-1 and TRBJ2-7. The CDR3 sequence is 13 residues long. In germline, CDR1 is DFQATT, CDR2 SNEGSKA (reference sequence). The CDR3 loop is CSAVRVGSYEQYF.

The rearrangement links TRBV6-6 to TRBJ1-1; TCRdb gives TRBD1 as the D gene, but with no DNA this cannot be confirmed. Germline V lookup: CDR1 MNHNY, CDR2 SVGAGI (reference sequence). This CDR3 spans 16 amino acids. CDR3 sequence reads: CASILHPGLSPTEAFF.

This chain connects TRBV27 to TRBJ2-7; TCRdb gives TRBD1 as the D gene, but with no DNA this cannot be confirmed. The CDR3 consists of 14 residues. CDR1 MNHEY and CDR2 SMNVEV come from the germline V gene (reference sequence). The CDR3 region is CASSFGGVTDEQYF.

The V call is TRBV19, the J call TRBJ2-7. The CDR3 runs to 14 residues. CDR1 LNHDA and CDR2 SQIVND come from the germline V gene (reference sequence). CDR3 protein: CASSMSAGHYEQYF.

V and J are TRBV7-2 and TRBJ2-1; TCRdb gives TRBD2 as the D gene, but with no DNA this cannot be confirmed. CDR1 is SGHTA, CDR2 FQGNSA, per germline. CDR3 length: 15 residues. CDR3 loop: CASSLGLGTGNEQFF.

This chain joins TRBV27 and TRBJ2-7; TCRdb calls TRBD1, which cannot be checked without DNA. The germline gives CDR1 MNHEY, CDR2 SMNVEV (reference sequence). The CDR3 consists of 13 residues. CDR3 sequence: CASTRGLGYEQYF.

The chain employs TRBV30 and TRBJ2-2; TCRdb gives TRBD2 as the D gene, but with no DNA this cannot be confirmed. Germline CDR1 GTSNPN, CDR2 SVGIG (reference sequence). CDR3 size: 19 residues. The CDR3 reads CAWSVLEATSGENTGELFF. Drawing the rest from reference TRBV30 and TRBJ2-2, the complete variable domain is SQTIHQWPATLVQPVGSPLSLECTVEGTSNPNLYWYRQAAGRGLQLLFYSVGIGQISSEVPQNLSASRPQDRQFILSSKKLLLSDSGFYLCAWSVLEATSGENTGELFFGEGSRLTVL.